This TCR beta chain was documented in a study of cytomegalovirus exposure and HLA in healthy donors. Use of 60 Vbeta and 13 Jbeta primers characterized the PCR. This table comes from immunoSEQ multiplex PCR, and its TCRdb copy is limited to in-frame clones, with some not included. The sample gives approximately 110,000 clones, over 60% of which show up once; more than 4.5% is in the top ten. Study observations and caveats: Reports state that TCR beta sequences accurately predicted most subjects' HLA-A and HLA-B alleles. For cytomegalovirus status, the classifier reportedly gave diagnoses with high specificity and sensitivity.

Notes on this clone: Its antigen is undetermined.

The origin of this receptor is a female donor in good health and CMV-seropositive. Material for sequencing was PBMCs.

CDR3 sequence: CASTPRDRGDGELFF. The CDR3, as DNA: TGTGCCAGTACCCCCCGGGACAGGGGGGACGGGGAGCTGTTTTTT. The chain combines TRBV19 with TRBJ2-2, with TRBD1 matching 11 bases. Germline CDR1 is LNHDA and CDR2 is SQIVND (reference sequence). Trimming cost V 7 bases and J 7 bases; bases outside gene matches: 8. The CDR3 sequence is 15 residues long. The entire variable domain, with the rest obtained from reference TRBV19 and TRBJ2-2, is as follows: DGGITQSPKYLFRKEGQNVTLSCEQNLNHDAMYWYRQDPGQGLRLIYYSQIVNDFQKGDIAEGYSVSREKKESFPLTVTSAQKNPTAFYLCASTPRDRGDGELFFGEGSRLTVL.